The entry below describes one TCR beta chain. Germline loops: CDR1 SQVTM, CDR2 ANQGSEA. CDR3 length: 14 residues. Trimming took 0 bases from V and 5 from J, leaving 13 bases between them. Profiled with immunoSEQ multiplex PCR; TCRdb holds only in-frame clones, not every one. The sample holds 25,000 to 35,000 clones, about three quarters seen once. The record originates from a study of blood T cell repertoires in COVID-19. The wider study: Collection of acute and convalescent COVID-19 samples took place in the United States, Italy and Spain. T cells, B-cell-depleted T cells, or PBMCs provided the cDNA or gDNA that served as material.

Sequences were obtained from peripheral blood. This sequence originates from a boy younger than 10 with active or convalescent COVID-19. The V and J genes are TRBV29-1 and TRBJ1-2, with a weak D call TRBD1 (5 bases). The CDR3 DNA reads as TGCAGCGTTGAAGATTTGGGGAAGGGGTATGGCTACACCTTC. It translates to CSVEDLGKGYGYTF.